Below are 9 T cell receptor beta chains sequenced from a single sample in a study of T cells in Graves' hyperthyroidism and ophthalmopathy. The TCR beta CDR3 regions underwent amplification using RNA transcripts as the source. Carried out on the TCR CDR3, a first-round RT-PCR used the HTBI primer set. One entry per CDR3 protein, called by TCRdb with MiXCR from the multiplex PCR reads. The data contain 360,000 or so distinct CDR3 sequences, about 18% of them singletons. The sample comprised blood. The receptors were sampled from a woman aged 18-30 years with Graves' hyperthyroidism.

This clonotype was counted a few times. The rearrangement joins TRBV3-1 to TRBJ1-1; perhaps TRBD1 as D (6 bases). The CDR3 totals 16 residues. CDR1 and CDR2 from the germline V gene are LGHDT and YNNKEL (reference sequence). Between the trimmed V and J ends, which lost 4 bases and 0 bases, there was a span of 15 bases. The CDR3 is CASSPQGRVMNTEAFF. The DNA for the CDR3 is TGTGCCAGCAGCCCCCAGGGGAGGGTCATGAACACTGAAGCTTTCTTT.

This clonotype was detected many times. V gene TRBV7-6 combines with J gene TRBJ2-7; D tentatively fits TRBD1 or TRBD2 (7 bases each). The length of the CDR3 is 16 residues. Trimming took 1 base from V and 0 from J, leaving 13 bases between them. The germline gives CDR1 SGHVS, CDR2 FNYEAQ. The chain's CDR3 is CASSLESRGGSYEQYF. CDR3 coding DNA: TGTGCCAGCAGCTTAGAGTCCAGGGGGGGCTCCTACGAGCAGTACTTC.

The rearrangement joins TRBV11-2 to TRBJ2-7; 7 bases map to TRBD2. The CDR3 is 16 amino acids. Germline V gene lookup returns CDR1 SGHAT and CDR2 FQNNGV. V lost 3 bases and J lost 0; bases outside the gene matches: 8. The CDR3 coding sequence is TGTGCCAGCAGCTTGAACAGCGGGGTGAGCTCCTACGAGCAGTACTTC. Residues: CASSLNSGVSSYEQYF.

This clonotype was seen ten or more times. The J gene is TRBJ1-2, the V gene TRBV5-5; D call uncertain. The CDR3 sequence is 14 residues long. Germline V gene data show CDR1 as SGHKS and CDR2 as YYEKEE (reference sequence). Deletions cut 1 base from V and 1 base from J, with 8 bases between. Here the CDR3 reads CASSLPGVNYGYTF. DNA of the CDR3: TGTGCCAGCAGCTTGCCCGGAGTTAACTATGGCTACACCTTC.

The rearrangement joins TRBV28 to TRBJ1-5; D perhaps matches TRBD1 (5 bases). The CDR3 totals 15 residues. The ends were cut back, 5 bases at V and 1 base at J, with 12 bases in the middle. Looked up from germline, CDR1 is MDHEN and CDR2 is SYDVKM. The CDR3 region is CASSPSGPSNQPQHF. As DNA, the CDR3 is TGTGCCAGCAGTCCGTCGGGACCCAGCAATCAGCCCCAGCATTTT.

This clonotype appeared many times. The chain is built from TRBV28 and TRBJ1-5; no reliable D call. CDR1 MDHEN and CDR2 SYDVKM come from the germline V gene. The CDR3 covers 16 residues. Trimming pared 5 bases from V and 6 bases from J, leaving 20 bases between. The CDR3 sequence: CASSQIGWTEPQPQHF. CDR3 in DNA: TGTGCCAGCAGTCAGATAGGGTGGACGGAACCTCAGCCCCAGCATTTT.

This clonotype has ten or more counts. This rearrangement joins TRBV27 to TRBJ1-2; 11 nucleotides line up with TRBD1. Germline lookup yields CDR1 MNHEY and CDR2 SMNVEV (reference sequence). This CDR3 contains 15 residues. J gave up 8 bases and V 0 bases, and 5 bases lay outside the gene matches. The CDR3 here is CASSLSGQGAIGYTF. The CDR3 DNA reads as TGTGCCAGCAGTTTATCTGGACAGGGGGCAATCGGCTACACCTTC.

At least ten counts were recorded for this clonotype. This sequence joins TRBV12-3 or TRBV12-4 and TRBJ2-5; weak D call: TRBD1 (6 bases). There are 14 residues in the CDR3. V was shortened by 4 bases and J by 2 bases, with 11 bases between the two germline ends. CDR3 in DNA: TGTGCCAGCAGTTCCTGGACAGCACAAGAGACCCAGTACTTC. It codes for CASSSWTAQETQYF.

This clonotype was seen at least ten times. The chain couples TRBV6-1 to TRBJ2-2, with TRBD1 as a possible D gene (6 bases). The CDR3 consists of 17 residues. Germline V lookup: CDR1 MNHNS, CDR2 SASEGT. V lost 2 bases to trimming and J lost 0 bases, with 13 bases between them. As DNA, the CDR3 is TGTGCCAGCAGTGAAACAGGGCCAGGCGCGAACACCGGGGAGCTGTTTTTT. It translates to CASSETGPGANTGELFF.